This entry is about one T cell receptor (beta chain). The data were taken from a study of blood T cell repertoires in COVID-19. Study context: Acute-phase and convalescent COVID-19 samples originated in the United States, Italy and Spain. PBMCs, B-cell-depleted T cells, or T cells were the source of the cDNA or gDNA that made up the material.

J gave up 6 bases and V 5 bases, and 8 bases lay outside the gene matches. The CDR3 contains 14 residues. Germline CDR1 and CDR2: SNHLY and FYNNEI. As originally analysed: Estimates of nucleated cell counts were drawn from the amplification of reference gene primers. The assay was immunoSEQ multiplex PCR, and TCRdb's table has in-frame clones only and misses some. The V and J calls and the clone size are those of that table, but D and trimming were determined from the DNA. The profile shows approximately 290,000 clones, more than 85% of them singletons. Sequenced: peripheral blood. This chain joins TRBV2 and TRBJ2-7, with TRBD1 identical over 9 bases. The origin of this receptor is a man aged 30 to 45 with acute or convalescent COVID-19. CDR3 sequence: CASSLDRGLSEQYF. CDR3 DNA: TGTGCCAGCAGTCTTGACAGGGGGTTGAGCGAGCAGTACTTC.